One T cell receptor beta chain is described in this entry. No antigen is known for it. This entry comes from a study of CD8 T cells in ankylosing spondylitis. General study points: Clones tied to disease were said to be significantly enriched in matched ankylosing spondylitis synovial fluid. For ankylosing spondylitis blood, a TCR beta motif of fewer than 10 highly homologous variants appeared characteristic.

Molecular-barcoded quantitative 5'-RACE produced these TCR beta libraries. In TCRdb, the 5' RACE reads were re-called with MiXCR into one record per CDR3 protein. This table has 350,000 to 450,000 distinct CDR3 sequences, roughly 27% appearing once. Losses at the gene ends were 6 bases for V and 1 base for J; bases not matched to a gene: 7. The CDR3 sequence is 15 residues long. CDR1 is DFQATT, CDR2 SNEGSKA, per germline (reference sequence). The gene calls are TRBV20-1 and TRBJ2-1; 9 bases match TRBD2. The clonotype was recovered from a male donor with ankylosing spondylitis. The sequenced sample was blood, either unsorted or a sorted T cell fraction (not recorded which). The CDR3 bases are TGCAGTGCCGAAGGGCTAGCGGGATCCTACAATGAGCAGTTCTTC. Its protein is CSAEGLAGSYNEQFF.